The source of this T cell receptor (beta chain) is a study of shared clonotypes between healthy human individuals. The table came from immunoSEQ multiplex PCR; TCRdb's copy has only in-frame clones and leaves some out. The repertoire has some 2 million clones, 85% to 95% of them found once; the top ten carry 1% to 1.3%. V lost 6 bases, J lost 1 base, and 15 bases lay in between. Germline V gene lookup returns CDR1 SNHLY and CDR2 FYNNEI. The CDR3 contains 15 residues. CD45RO-negative, CCR7-positively selected cells formed the naive CD8 fraction, excluding terminally differentiated effector memory CD45RA+ cells.

The origin of this receptor is a man younger than 35 in good health. V is TRBV2 and J is TRBJ2-5; D call uncertain. Sequenced input: naive CD8+ T cells sorted from blood. The CDR3 here is CASRGMTVIQETQYF. As DNA, the CDR3 is TGTGCCAGCAGAGGGATGACGGTAATCCAAGAGACCCAGTACTTC.